This T cell receptor (beta chain) derives from a study of blood T cell repertoires in COVID-19. Study overall: Nucleic acid was either cDNA or gDNA, and it came from T cells, B-cell-depleted T cells, or PBMCs.

Original data processing: Amplification of reference gene primers provided the estimated nucleated cell counts. Measured with immunoSEQ multiplex PCR; TCRdb has only the in-frame clones, and not every one. V, J and clone size are those of that table, while D and trimming were read from the DNA. The repertoire consists of a few hundred thousand clones, with approximately 86% occurring once and the leading ten covering over 2.5%. V gave up 3 bases and J gave up 2 bases, with 14 bases separating them. Germline V gives CDR1 MNHEY, CDR2 SVGAGI. The CDR3 is 15 amino acids. This sequence joins TRBV6-5 and TRBJ2-7; D is possibly TRBD1 (6 bases). Sequencing was done on a sample of peripheral blood. The sequence derives from a human donor in a cohort sampled during active COVID-19. CDR3 residues: CASSYLDSHPYEQYF. DNA of the CDR3: TGTGCCAGCAGTTATCTGGACAGTCATCCCTACGAGCAGTACTTC.